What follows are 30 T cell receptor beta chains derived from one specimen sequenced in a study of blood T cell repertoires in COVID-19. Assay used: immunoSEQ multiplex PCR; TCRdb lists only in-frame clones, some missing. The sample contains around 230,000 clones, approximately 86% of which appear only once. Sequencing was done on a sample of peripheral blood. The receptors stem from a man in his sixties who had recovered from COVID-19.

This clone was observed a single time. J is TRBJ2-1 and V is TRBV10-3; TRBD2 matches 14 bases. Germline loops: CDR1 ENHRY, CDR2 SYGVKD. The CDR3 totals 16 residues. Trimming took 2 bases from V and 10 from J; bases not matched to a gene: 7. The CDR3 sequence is CAISEGLAGGGFEQFF. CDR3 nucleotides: TGTGCCATCAGTGAGGGACTAGCGGGGGGTGGCTTCGAGCAGTTCTTC.

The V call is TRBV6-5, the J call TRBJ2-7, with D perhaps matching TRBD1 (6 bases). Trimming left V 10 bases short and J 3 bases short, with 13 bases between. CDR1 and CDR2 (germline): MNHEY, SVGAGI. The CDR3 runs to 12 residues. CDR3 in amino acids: CATQPDSYEQYV. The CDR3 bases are TGTGCCACCCAACCGGACAGCTACGAGCAGTACGTC.

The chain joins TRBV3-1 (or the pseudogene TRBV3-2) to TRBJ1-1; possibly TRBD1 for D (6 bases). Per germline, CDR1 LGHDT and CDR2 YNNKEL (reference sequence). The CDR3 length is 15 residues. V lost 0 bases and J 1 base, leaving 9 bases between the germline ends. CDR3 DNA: TGTGCCAGCAGCCAAGATAGACAGGCGAACACTGAAGCTTTCTTT. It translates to CASSQDRQANTEAFF.

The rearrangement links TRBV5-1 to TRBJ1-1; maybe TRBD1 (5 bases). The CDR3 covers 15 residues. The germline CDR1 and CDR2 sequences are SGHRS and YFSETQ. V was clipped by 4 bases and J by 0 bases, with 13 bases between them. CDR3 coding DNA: TGCGCCAGCAGCCGATTCACAGGCGTGAACACTGAAGCTTTCTTT. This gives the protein CASSRFTGVNTEAFF.

The CDR3 reads CASSLVGADTQYF. Written as DNA, the CDR3 is TGTGCCAGCAGCTTAGTAGGAGCAGATACGCAGTATTTT. This sequence joins TRBV7-9 and TRBJ2-3; D unresolved. V lost 1 base and J lost 4, with 6 bases in between. There are 13 residues in the CDR3. Germline V gives CDR1 SEHNR, CDR2 FQNEAQ (reference sequence).

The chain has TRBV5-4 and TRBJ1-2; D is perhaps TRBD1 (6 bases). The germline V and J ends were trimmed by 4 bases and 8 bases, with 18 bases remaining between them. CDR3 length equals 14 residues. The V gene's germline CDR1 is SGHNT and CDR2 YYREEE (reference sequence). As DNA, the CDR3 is TGTGCCAGCAGCACCGGACAGTGGGCTTGGGGCTACACCTTC. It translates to CASSTGQWAWGYTF.

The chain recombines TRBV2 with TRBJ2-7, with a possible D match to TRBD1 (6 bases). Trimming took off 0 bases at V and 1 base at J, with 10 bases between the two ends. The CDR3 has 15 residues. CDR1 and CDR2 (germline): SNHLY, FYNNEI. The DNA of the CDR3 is TGTGCCAGCAGTGAAGCGTCAACAGGGTCCTACGAGCAGTACGTC. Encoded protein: CASSEASTGSYEQYV.

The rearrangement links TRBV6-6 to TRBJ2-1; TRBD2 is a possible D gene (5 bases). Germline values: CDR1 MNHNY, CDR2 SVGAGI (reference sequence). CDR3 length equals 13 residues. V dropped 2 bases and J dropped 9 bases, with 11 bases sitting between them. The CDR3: CASSYEGFGEQFF. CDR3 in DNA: TGTGCCAGCAGTTACGAGGGTTTCGGTGAGCAGTTCTTC.

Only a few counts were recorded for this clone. In DNA form, the CDR3 reads TGTGCCAGCTCACCGACAGGGGGATACACTGAAGCTTTCTTT. Translated: CASSPTGGYTEAFF. The gene calls are TRBV18 and TRBJ1-1; 9 nucleotides line up with TRBD1. The ends lost 3 bases at V and 3 bases at J; junction bases unmatched: 2. The V gene's germline CDR1 is KGHSH and CDR2 LQKENI. The CDR3 spans 14 residues.

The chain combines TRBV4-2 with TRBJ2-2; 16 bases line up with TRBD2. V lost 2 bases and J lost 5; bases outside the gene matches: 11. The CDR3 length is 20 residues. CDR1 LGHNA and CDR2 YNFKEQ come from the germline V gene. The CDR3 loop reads CASSQYSGTSGGARTGELFF. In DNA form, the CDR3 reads TGTGCCAGCAGCCAATATAGCGGGACTAGCGGGGGGGCGAGGACCGGGGAGCTGTTTTTT.

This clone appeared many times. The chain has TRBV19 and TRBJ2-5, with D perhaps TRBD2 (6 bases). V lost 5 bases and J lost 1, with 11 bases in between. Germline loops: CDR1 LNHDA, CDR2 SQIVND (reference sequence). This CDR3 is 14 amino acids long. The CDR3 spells CASSGGLTQETQYF. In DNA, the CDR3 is TGTGCCAGTAGTGGGGGGTTGACCCAAGAGACCCAGTACTTC.

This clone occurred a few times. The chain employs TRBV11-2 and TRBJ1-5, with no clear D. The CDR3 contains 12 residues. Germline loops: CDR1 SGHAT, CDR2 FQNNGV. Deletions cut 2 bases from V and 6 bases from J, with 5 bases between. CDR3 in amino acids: CASSLFGQPQHF. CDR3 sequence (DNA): TGTGCCAGCAGCTTATTCGGTCAGCCCCAGCATTTT.

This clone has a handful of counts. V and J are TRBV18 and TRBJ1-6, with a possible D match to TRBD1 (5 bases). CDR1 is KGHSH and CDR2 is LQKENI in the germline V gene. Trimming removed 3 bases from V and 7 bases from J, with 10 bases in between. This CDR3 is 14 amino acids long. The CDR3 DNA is TGTGCCAGCTCACCGGCTACAGGCAATTCACCCCTCCACTTT. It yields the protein CASSPATGNSPLHF. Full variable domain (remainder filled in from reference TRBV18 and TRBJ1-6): NAGVMQNPRHLVRRRGQEARLRCSPMKGHSHVYWYRQLPEEGLKFMVYLQKENIIDESGMPKERFSAEFPKEGPSILRIQQVVRGDSAAYFCASSPATGNSPLHFGNGTRLTVT.

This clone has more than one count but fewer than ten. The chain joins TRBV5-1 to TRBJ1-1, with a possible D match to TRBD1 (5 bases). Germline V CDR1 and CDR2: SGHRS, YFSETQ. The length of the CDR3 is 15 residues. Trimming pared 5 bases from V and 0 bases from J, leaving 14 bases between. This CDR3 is CASRRDGGMNTEAFF. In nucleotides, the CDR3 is TGCGCCAGCAGGAGAGACGGGGGGATGAACACTGAAGCTTTCTTT.

The CDR3 is CASSSPTGGSYEQYF. The CDR3 DNA reads TGCGCCAGCAGCTCCCCGACAGGGGGATCCTACGAGCAGTACTTC. This chain joins TRBV5-1 and TRBJ2-7; TRBD1 agrees at 9 bases. This CDR3 spans 15 amino acids. Germline V gene sequence: CDR1 SGHRS, CDR2 YFSETQ. V lost 3 bases to trimming and J lost 1 base; unmatched junction nucleotides: 5.

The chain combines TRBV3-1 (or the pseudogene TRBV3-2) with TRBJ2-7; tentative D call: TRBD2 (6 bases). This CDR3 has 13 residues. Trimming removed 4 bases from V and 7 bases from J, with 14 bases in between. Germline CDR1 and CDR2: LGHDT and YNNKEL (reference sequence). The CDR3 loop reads CASSLLPGGEQYV. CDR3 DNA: TGTGCCAGCAGCCTCTTGCCCGGAGGGGAGCAGTACGTC.

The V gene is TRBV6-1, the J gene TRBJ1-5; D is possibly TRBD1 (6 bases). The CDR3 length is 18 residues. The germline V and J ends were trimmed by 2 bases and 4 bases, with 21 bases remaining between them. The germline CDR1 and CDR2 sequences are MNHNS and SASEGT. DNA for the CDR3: TGTGCCAGCAGTGAACACCAGTTAGGCAGGGGCCGTAATCAGCCCCAGCATTTT. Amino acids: CASSEHQLGRGRNQPQHF.

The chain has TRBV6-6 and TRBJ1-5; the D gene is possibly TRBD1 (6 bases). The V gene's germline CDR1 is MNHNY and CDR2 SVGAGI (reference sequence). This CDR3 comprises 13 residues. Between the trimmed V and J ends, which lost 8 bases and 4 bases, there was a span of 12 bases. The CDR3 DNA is TGTGCCAGCTCCAGGGACACTAATCAGCCCCAGCATTTT. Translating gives CASSRDTNQPQHF.

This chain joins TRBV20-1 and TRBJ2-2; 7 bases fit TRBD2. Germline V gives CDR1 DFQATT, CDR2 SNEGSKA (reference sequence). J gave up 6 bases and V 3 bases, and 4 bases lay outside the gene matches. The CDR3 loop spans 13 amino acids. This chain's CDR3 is CSASRLAAGELFF. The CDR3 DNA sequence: TGCAGTGCTAGTCGGCTAGCGGCCGGGGAGCTGTTTTTT.

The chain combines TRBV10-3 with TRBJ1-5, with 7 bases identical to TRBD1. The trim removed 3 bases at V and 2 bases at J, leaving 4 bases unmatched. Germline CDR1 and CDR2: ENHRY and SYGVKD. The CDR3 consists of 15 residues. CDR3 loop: CAISDFDRGNQPQHF. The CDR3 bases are TGTGCCATCAGTGATTTCGACAGGGGCAATCAGCCCCAGCATTTT.

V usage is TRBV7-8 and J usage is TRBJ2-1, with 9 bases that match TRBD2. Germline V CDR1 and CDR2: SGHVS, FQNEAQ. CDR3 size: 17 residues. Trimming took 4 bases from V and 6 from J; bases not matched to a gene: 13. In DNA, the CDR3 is TGTGCCAGCAGCTCAGCCCGGGCGGGGGGGTCCATCAATGAGCAGTTCTTC. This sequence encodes CASSSARAGGSINEQFF. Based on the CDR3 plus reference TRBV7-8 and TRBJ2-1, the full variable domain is GAGVSQSPRYKVAKRGQDVALRCDPISGHVSLFWYQQALGQGPEFLTYFQNEAQLDKSGLPSDRFFAERPEGSVSTLKIQRTQQEDSAVYLCASSSARAGGSINEQFFGPGTRLTVL.

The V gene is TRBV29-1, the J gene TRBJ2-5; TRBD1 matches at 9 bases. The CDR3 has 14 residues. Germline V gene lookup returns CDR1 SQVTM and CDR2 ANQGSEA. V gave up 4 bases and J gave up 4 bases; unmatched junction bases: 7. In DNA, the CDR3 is TGCAGCGTTGGGGGACAGGGTGGTTCAGAGACCCAGTACTTC. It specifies CSVGGQGGSETQYF.

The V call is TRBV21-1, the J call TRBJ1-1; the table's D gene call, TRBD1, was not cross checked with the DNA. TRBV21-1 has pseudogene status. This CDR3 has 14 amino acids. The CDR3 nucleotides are TGTGCCAGCAGCAGAGACAGGGAAAACACTGAAGCTTTCTTT. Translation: CASSRDRENTEAFF.

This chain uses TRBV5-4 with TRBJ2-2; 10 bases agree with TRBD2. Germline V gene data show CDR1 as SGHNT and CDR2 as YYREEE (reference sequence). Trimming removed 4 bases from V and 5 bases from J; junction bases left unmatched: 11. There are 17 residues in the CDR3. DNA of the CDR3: TGTGCCAGCAGCAGAAGCGGGGGGGCTGGGTGGACCGGGGAGCTGTTTTTT. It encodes CASSRSGGAGWTGELFF.

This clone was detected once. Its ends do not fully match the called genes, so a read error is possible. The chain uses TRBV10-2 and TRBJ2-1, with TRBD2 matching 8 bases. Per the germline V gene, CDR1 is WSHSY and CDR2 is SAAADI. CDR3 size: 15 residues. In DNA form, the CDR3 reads TGCGCTAGCAGGGAGCTGGAACGGGGGGGCGAGGAGCAGTTCTTC. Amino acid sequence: CASRELERGGEEQFF.

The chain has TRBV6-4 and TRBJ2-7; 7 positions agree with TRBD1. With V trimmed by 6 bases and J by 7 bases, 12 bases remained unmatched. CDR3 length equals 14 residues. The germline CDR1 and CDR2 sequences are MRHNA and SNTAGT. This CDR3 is CASSCDRVPKEQYV. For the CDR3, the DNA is TGTGCCAGCAGCTGCGACAGGGTTCCTAAGGAGCAGTACGTC.

The CDR3 is CATSDSRGQGYGYTF. Written as DNA, the CDR3 is TGTGCCACCAGTGATTCTAGGGGGCAGGGCTATGGCTACACCTTC. This chain joins TRBV24-1 and TRBJ1-2; 7 bases are a match to TRBD1. The CDR3 consists of 15 residues. Unmatched junction bases numbered 6, after V lost 2 bases and J lost 4 bases. CDR1 and CDR2 (germline): KGHDR, SFDVKD.

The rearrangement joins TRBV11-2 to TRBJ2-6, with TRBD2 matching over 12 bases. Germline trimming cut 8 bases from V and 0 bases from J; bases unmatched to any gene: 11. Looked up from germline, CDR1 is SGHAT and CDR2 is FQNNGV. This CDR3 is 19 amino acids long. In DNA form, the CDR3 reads TGTGCCAGCCACCGACTAGCGGGGGAATTAAGCTCTGGGGCCAACGTCCTGACTTTC. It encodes CASHRLAGELSSGANVLTF.

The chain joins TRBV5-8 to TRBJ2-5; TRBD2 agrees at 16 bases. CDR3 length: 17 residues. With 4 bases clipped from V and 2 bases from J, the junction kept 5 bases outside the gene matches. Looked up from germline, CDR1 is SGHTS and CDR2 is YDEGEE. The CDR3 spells CASSPGLAGGSQETQYF. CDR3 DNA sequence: TGTGCCAGCAGCCCGGGACTAGCGGGGGGGAGTCAAGAGACCCAGTACTTC. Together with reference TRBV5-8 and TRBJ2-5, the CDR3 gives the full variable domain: EAGVTQSPTHLIKTRGQQATLRCSPISGHTSVYWYQQALGLGLQFLLWYDEGEERNRGNFPPRFSGRQFPNYSSELNVNALELEDSALYLCASSPGLAGGSQETQYFGPGTRLLVL.

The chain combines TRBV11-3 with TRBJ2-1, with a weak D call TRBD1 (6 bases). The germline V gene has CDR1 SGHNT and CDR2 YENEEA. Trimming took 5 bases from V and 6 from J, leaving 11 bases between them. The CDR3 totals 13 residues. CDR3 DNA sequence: TGTGCCAGCAGCCCCCGAGGGGGCAATGAGCAGTTCTTC. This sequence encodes CASSPRGGNEQFF.